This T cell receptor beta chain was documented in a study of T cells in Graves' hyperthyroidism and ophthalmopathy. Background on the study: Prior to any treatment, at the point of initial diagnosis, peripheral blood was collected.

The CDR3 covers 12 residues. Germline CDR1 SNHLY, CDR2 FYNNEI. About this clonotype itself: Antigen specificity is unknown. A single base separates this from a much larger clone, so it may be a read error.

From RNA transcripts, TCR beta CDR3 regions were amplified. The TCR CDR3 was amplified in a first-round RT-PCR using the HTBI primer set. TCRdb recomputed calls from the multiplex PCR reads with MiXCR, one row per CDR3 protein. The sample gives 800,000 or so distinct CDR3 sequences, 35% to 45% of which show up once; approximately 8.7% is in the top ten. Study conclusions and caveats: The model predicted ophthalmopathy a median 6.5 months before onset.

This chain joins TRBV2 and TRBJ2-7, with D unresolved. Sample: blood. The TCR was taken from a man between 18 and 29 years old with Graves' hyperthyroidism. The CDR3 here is CATTPVPYEQCF. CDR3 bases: TGTGCCACCACCCCTGTACCCTACGAGCAGTGCTTC.